What follows describes a single T cell receptor beta chain. These data come from a study of blood T cell repertoires in COVID-19. Across the study: PBMCs, B-cell-depleted T cells, or T cells provided the cDNA or gDNA that made up the material.

In the original workflow: From reference gene primer amplification, estimates of nucleated cell counts were derived. Assay: immunoSEQ multiplex PCR; the TCRdb copy retains only in-frame clones and omits some. That table supplies the V and J calls and clone size; D and trimming were determined from the DNA. The table shows a few hundred thousand clones, with around nine tenths occurring only once. Germline CDR1 LGHDT, CDR2 YNNKEL (reference sequence). The V end lost 2 bases, the J end lost 3 bases, and 7 bases lay between the germline ends. The CDR3 is 13 amino acids. J is TRBJ1-1 and V is TRBV3-1 (or the pseudogene TRBV3-2); tentatively, D is TRBD1 (5 bases). The TCR was taken from a man aged 55 to 70 who had recovered from COVID-19. The sample comprised peripheral blood. The CDR3 sequence: CASSQWGYTEAFF. The CDR3 DNA reads TGTGCCAGCAGCCAATGGGGCTACACTGAAGCTTTCTTT.